This T cell receptor (beta chain) came from a study of blood T cells in healthy people across ages. The CDR3 loop spans 15 amino acids. V was trimmed by 0 bases and J by 5 bases, leaving 14 bases between them. Germline V lookup: CDR1 DFQATT, CDR2 SNEGSKA (reference sequence). Next came a second PCR, run for about 6 to 11 cycles, which used a sample-barcoded 5' primer along with a J-beta primer mix. A single record per CDR3 protein comes from TCRdb applying MiXCR to the 5' RACE reads. Of roughly 700,000 distinct CDR3 sequences in the sample, approximately 25% were seen once. The same data also went into a second study, on T cells of mothers and their children.

The sequencing sample was made of blood. The J gene is TRBJ2-1, the V gene TRBV20-1, with D possibly called TRBD1 or TRBD2 (5 bases each). The clonotype comes from a boy younger than 18 in good health. Written as DNA, the CDR3 is TGCAGTGCTAGAGATGGGACGGGGACGAACAATGAGCAGTTCTTC. This encodes CSARDGTGTNNEQFF.